The present entry profiles one TCR beta chain with its context. The antigen is unknown. This sample is drawn from a study of shared clonotypes between healthy human individuals. Findings and caveats of the study: The naive CD4 repertoires of a few donors were compared, and roughly 5% of clonotypes were shared. The authors sampled blood alone, and tissue repertoires likely differ.

Generated by immunoSEQ multiplex PCR, the TCRdb table keeps only in-frame clones and is missing some. The sample holds roughly 2 million clones; about 95% are singletons and the top ten take about 1.1%. The CDR3 consists of 15 residues. Trimming pared 1 base from V and 6 bases from J, leaving 11 bases between. Germline values: CDR1 SGHNT, CDR2 YYREEE (reference sequence). In the naive CD8 group, cells lacked CD45RO and were positively selected for CCR7, so terminally differentiated effector memory CD45RA+ cells were left out. The chain recombines TRBV5-4 with TRBJ1-6; D possibly corresponds to TRBD1 (6 bases). The receptor was isolated from a man aged 18 to 29 in good health. The sample was naive CD8+ T cells sorted from blood. The CDR3: CASSLWTVGNSPLHF. The CDR3 DNA sequence: TGTGCCAGCAGCTTGTGGACAGTGGGTAATTCACCCCTCCACTTT.